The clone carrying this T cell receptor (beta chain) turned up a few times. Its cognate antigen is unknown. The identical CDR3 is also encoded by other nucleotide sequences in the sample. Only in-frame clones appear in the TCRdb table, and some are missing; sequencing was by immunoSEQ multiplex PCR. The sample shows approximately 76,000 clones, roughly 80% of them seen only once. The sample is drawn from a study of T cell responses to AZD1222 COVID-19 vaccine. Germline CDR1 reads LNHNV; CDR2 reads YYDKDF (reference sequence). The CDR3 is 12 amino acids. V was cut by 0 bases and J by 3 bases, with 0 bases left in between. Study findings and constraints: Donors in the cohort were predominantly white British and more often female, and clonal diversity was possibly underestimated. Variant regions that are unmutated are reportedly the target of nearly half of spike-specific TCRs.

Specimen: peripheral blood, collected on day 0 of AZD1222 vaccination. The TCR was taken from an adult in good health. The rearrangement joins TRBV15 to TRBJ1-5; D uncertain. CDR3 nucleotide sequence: TGTGCCACCAGCAGAGACAATCAGCCCCAGCATTTT. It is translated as CATSRDNQPQHF.